This T cell receptor beta chain was captured by sequencing in a study of lymphopenia after photon versus proton radiotherapy. Study results and caveats: Survival link was tested only in deceased patients; proton benefit remains a possibility. Larger post-nadir TCR diversity loss correlated inversely with survival in deceased patients. Proton therapy kept repertoires fairly stable, unlike photons, which gained effector/memory cells. Oligoclonal CD8+ Temra expansion after nadir drove photon patients' diversity drop.

For this clone: As yet, its antigen is unknown.

Assay used: immunoSEQ multiplex PCR; TCRdb lists only in-frame clones, some missing. This table holds about 29,000 clones, approximately 86% found once. The germline gives CDR1 SGDLS, CDR2 YYNGEE. The CDR3 has 13 residues. V lost 3 bases, J lost 5 bases, and 6 bases lay in between. Here the sequenced sample was peripheral blood, taken from a patient treated with proton-based radiotherapy. V is TRBV9 and J is TRBJ1-6; D is undetermined. The receptor's source is a woman aged 60-75 years with cholangiocarcinoma. Some clones in this sample may be carry-over from other donors' samples. The CDR3 region has the DNA TGTGCCAGCAGCGACAGAGATAATTCACCCCTCCACTTT. Translation: CASSDRDNSPLHF.